Following are 31 T cell receptor beta chains from one sample sequenced in a study of T-cell reconstitution after alpha-beta-depleted transplantation in children. TCRbeta library construction was performed incorporating unique molecular identifiers. MiXCR was run by TCRdb on the PCR reads, yielding one entry per CDR3 protein. The sample includes around 380,000 distinct CDR3 sequences, 9.5% to 13% seen only once; the top ten take approximately 5%. Sequenced here: PBMCs from the stem cell graft donor, sampled from the stem cell graft. These receptors all come from a human donor who donated a stem cell graft to a child with acute myeloid leukemia.

The chain couples TRBV6-4 to TRBJ2-7; D tentatively reads TRBD1 or TRBD2 (5 bases each). Germline CDR1 is MRHNA and CDR2 is SNTAGT. V was trimmed by 3 bases and J by 2 bases, leaving 14 bases between them. The CDR3 spans 15 residues. CDR3 protein: CASSEGPGAPYEQYF. DNA of the CDR3: TGTGCCAGCAGTGAGGGTCCCGGGGCCCCCTACGAGCAGTACTTC.

Remarks on this clonotype: The CDR3 ends on some other residue instead of the conserved phenylalanine or tryptophan, so this is likely a read error. The chain recombines TRBV20-1 with TRBJ2-1; the match to TRBD2 covers 13 bases. The CDR3 is 15 residues long. J was trimmed by 4 bases and V by 2 bases; bases with no gene match: 2. Germline V lookup: CDR1 DFQATT, CDR2 SNEGSKA (reference sequence). As DNA, the CDR3 is TGCAGTGCTAGACCACTAGCGGGGGGGTACAATGAGCAGTTCCTC. Residues: CSARPLAGGYNEQFL.

The genes are TRBV6-2 or TRBV6-3 and TRBJ2-5, with unresolved D. Germline values: CDR1 MNHEY, CDR2 SVGEGT. Trimming stripped 2 bases from V and 0 bases from J, with 13 bases between. CDR3 length equals 16 residues. The CDR3 loop is CASSYRLGSYQETQYF. In DNA, the CDR3 is TGTGCCAGCAGTTACCGCCTGGGTTCGTACCAAGAGACCCAGTACTTC.

In its sample, this clonotype was seen a few times. CDR3 nucleotides: TGCAGTGCTCGCCCCTTGACTAGCGGGGGGCCAGATACGCAGTATTTT. Encoded protein: CSARPLTSGGPDTQYF. The chain couples TRBV20-1 to TRBJ2-3, with 13 bases identical to TRBD2. This CDR3 comprises 16 residues. J was trimmed by 4 bases and V by 5 bases; bases with no gene match: 9. The germline V gene encodes CDR1 DFQATT and CDR2 SNEGSKA (reference sequence).

This clonotype was seen only a few times. The rearrangement links TRBV15 to TRBJ1-4, with a tentative D call TRBD1 (6 bases). Germline V CDR1 and CDR2: LNHNV, YYDKDF (reference sequence). The CDR3 totals 15 residues. V lost 1 base and J lost 8, with 14 bases in between. The CDR3, as DNA: TGTGCCACCAGCAGAGGTACAGGGTCGGAGGAAAAACTGTTTTTT. Translation gives CATSRGTGSEEKLFF.

This clonotype was observed a few times. V gene TRBV20-1 combines with J gene TRBJ1-2, with 12 bases aligning to TRBD1. Trimming cost V 1 base and J 8 bases; bases outside gene matches: 11. The CDR3 covers 16 residues. Per germline, CDR1 DFQATT and CDR2 SNEGSKA (reference sequence). The CDR3 protein is CSARGWIGTGGEGYTF. CDR3 DNA sequence: TGCAGTGCTAGAGGTTGGATAGGGACAGGGGGCGAGGGCTACACCTTC.

The chain couples TRBV12-3 or TRBV12-4 to TRBJ1-3; 7 bases match TRBD1. V gave up 8 bases and J gave up 0 bases; unmatched junction bases: 7. This CDR3 is 15 amino acids long. CDR3 residues: CASQTGTVSGNTIYF. CDR3 DNA: TGTGCCAGCCAGACCGGGACAGTCTCTGGAAACACCATATATTTT.

This clonotype has just a few counts. V gene TRBV20-1 combines with J gene TRBJ2-2; D might be TRBD1 or TRBD2, each matching 6 bases. This CDR3 has 14 amino acids. V shed 1 base and J shed 7 bases, with 13 bases lying between them. Germline loops: CDR1 DFQATT, CDR2 SNEGSKA (reference sequence). DNA for the CDR3: TGCAGTGCTAGAGTAGGGGGGTTTGGCGGGGAGCTGTTTTTT. This gives the protein CSARVGGFGGELFF.

The chain employs TRBV7-2 and TRBJ2-7; 12 bases line up with TRBD2. The CDR3 contains 15 residues. Germline lookup yields CDR1 SGHTA and CDR2 FQGNSA. The V and J ends lost 5 bases and 4 bases, in that order; junction bases with no gene match: 6. The CDR3 here is CASSAPGTSGYEQYF. The CDR3 DNA reads as TGTGCCAGCAGCGCCCCCGGGACTAGCGGGTACGAGCAGTACTTC.

The V gene is TRBV12-3 or TRBV12-4, the J gene TRBJ1-5; D is unresolved. The V end was cut by 6 bases, the J end by 0 bases, with 9 bases between. This CDR3 contains 14 residues. The CDR3 loop is CASSRSNSNQPQHF. The CDR3 DNA follows: TGTGCCAGCAGCCGTTCAAATAGCAATCAGCCCCAGCATTTT.

V usage is TRBV13 and J usage is TRBJ2-3, with D possibly matching TRBD2 (6 bases). Per the germline V gene, CDR1 is PRHDT and CDR2 is FYEKMQ (reference sequence). Trimming stripped 8 bases from V and 2 bases from J, with 11 bases between. The CDR3 runs 13 residues. The CDR3 DNA follows: TGTGCCAGCGCGGGACGTAACACAGATACGCAGTATTTT. Encoded protein: CASAGRNTDTQYF.

This clonotype was seen ten or more times. This chain uses TRBV20-1 with TRBJ2-5; D is perhaps TRBD2 (5 bases). CDR3 length equals 14 residues. Per germline, CDR1 DFQATT and CDR2 SNEGSKA (reference sequence). V was shortened by 1 base and J by 2 bases, with 11 bases between the two germline ends. CDR3 loop: CSARGADQQETQYF. The CDR3, as DNA: TGCAGTGCTAGAGGAGCGGACCAACAAGAGACCCAGTACTTC.

V and J are TRBV5-1 and TRBJ2-7, with 11 bases fitting TRBD1. V shed 4 bases and J 3 bases; nucleotides not matched to a gene: 6. The CDR3 sequence is 15 residues long. Germline V CDR1 and CDR2: SGHRS, YFSETQ. The CDR3: CASSIGTGGLYEQYV. CDR3 coding DNA: TGCGCCAGCAGCATCGGGACAGGGGGGCTCTACGAGCAGTACGTC.

The V and J genes are TRBV2 and TRBJ2-3; D is uncertain. This CDR3 is 12 amino acids long. V lost 4 bases and J 4 bases, leaving 6 bases between the germline ends. The germline V gene has CDR1 SNHLY and CDR2 FYNNEI. CDR3 residues: CASSVSPDTQYF. For the CDR3, the DNA is TGTGCCAGCAGTGTGTCCCCAGATACGCAGTATTTT.

This clonotype was seen repeatedly, ten times or more. The chain combines TRBV5-1 with TRBJ2-2, with a weak D call TRBD1 (6 bases). In germline, CDR1 is SGHRS, CDR2 YFSETQ. The V and J ends lost 1 base and 4 bases respectively, with 8 bases between them. This CDR3 contains 14 residues. This chain's CDR3 is CASSLRGGTGELFF. The DNA for the CDR3 is TGCGCCAGCAGCTTGAGAGGGGGCACCGGGGAGCTGTTTTTT.

The chain links TRBV7-9 to TRBJ2-2, with 11 positions matching TRBD1. The germline gives CDR1 SEHNR, CDR2 FQNEAQ (reference sequence). Trimming took 6 bases from V and 6 from J; bases not matched to a gene: 12. This CDR3 has 17 amino acids. The CDR3 sequence is CASRNPGQGESAGELFF. The CDR3 DNA reads TGTGCCAGCAGAAACCCGGGACAGGGGGAGTCGGCCGGGGAGCTGTTTTTT.

The chain joins TRBV7-2 to TRBJ2-1; D perhaps matches TRBD2 (5 bases). Trimming removed 3 bases at V and 3 bases at J, with 15 bases between. This CDR3 is built from 16 residues. Germline CDR1 and CDR2: SGHTA and FQGNSA. The CDR3 DNA reads as TGTGCCAGCAGCTTCTCCGTGAGGGTAAACTACAATGAGCAGTTCTTC. It specifies CASSFSVRVNYNEQFF. The entire variable domain, with the rest obtained from reference TRBV7-2 and TRBJ2-1, is as follows: GAGVSQSPSNKVTEKGKDVELRCDPISGHTALYWYRQSLGQGLEFLIYFQGNSAPDKSGLPSDRFSAERTGGSVSTLTIQRTQQEDSAVYLCASSFSVRVNYNEQFFGPGTRLTVL.

This clonotype was picked up a small number of times. The chain couples TRBV20-1 to TRBJ2-2; 8 bases align to TRBD1. The V gene end was trimmed by 3 bases and the J gene end by 1 base; junction bases not matched to a gene: 7. This CDR3 is 16 amino acids long. Germline V gene lookup returns CDR1 DFQATT and CDR2 SNEGSKA (reference sequence). The CDR3 DNA reads as TGCAGTGCTAGGGTGTACGACAGGGGGAACACCGGGGAGCTGTTTTTT. It encodes CSARVYDRGNTGELFF.

The chain is built from TRBV18 and TRBJ1-1, with TRBD1 matching 8 bases. The V gene end was trimmed by 3 bases and the J gene end by 6 bases; junction bases not matched to a gene: 9. This CDR3 has 15 amino acids. The germline CDR1 and CDR2 sequences are KGHSH and LQKENI. CDR3 DNA: TGTGCCAGCTCACCTGCCCTGGACAGGGTTGCTGAAGCTTTCTTT. Translation gives CASSPALDRVAEAFF. The full variable domain, in which reference TRBV18 and TRBJ1-1 provide the parts outside the CDR3, is NAGVMQNPRHLVRRRGQEARLRCSPMKGHSHVYWYRQLPEEGLKFMVYLQKENIIDESGMPKERFSAEFPKEGPSILRIQQVVRGDSAAYFCASSPALDRVAEAFFGQGTRLTVV.

CDR3 in DNA: TGTGCCAGCAGCGGCACAGGGGGGACTAGCGGATTGGAGACCCAGTACTTC. Protein: CASSGTGGTSGLETQYF. The J gene is TRBJ2-5, the V gene TRBV5-4; 11 bases agree with TRBD2. The CDR3 is 17 amino acids. The V segment lost 4 bases and the J segment 5 bases; nucleotides outside the gene matches: 13. Germline V gene data show CDR1 as SGHNT and CDR2 as YYREEE (reference sequence).

This clonotype occurred a few times. The rearrangement joins TRBV11-2 to TRBJ2-1; TRBD2 aligns across 11 bases. From germline, CDR1 is SGHAT and CDR2 FQNNGV. V was pared by 6 bases and J by 4 bases, with 5 bases of the junction left unmatched. There are 15 residues in the CDR3. This CDR3 is CASRVAGGRYNEQFF. The CDR3, as DNA: TGTGCCAGCAGAGTAGCGGGGGGGCGGTACAATGAGCAGTTCTTC. Full variable domain (rest looked up from reference TRBV11-2 and TRBJ2-1): EAGVAQSPRYKIIEKRQSVAFWCNPISGHATLYWYQQILGQGPKLLIQFQNNGVVDDSQLPKDRFSAERLKGVDSTLKIQPAKLEDSAVYLCASRVAGGRYNEQFFGPGTRLTVL.

The gene calls are TRBV20-1 and TRBJ2-1; 7 bases fit TRBD2. This CDR3 has 18 residues. Per germline, CDR1 DFQATT and CDR2 SNEGSKA (reference sequence). V dropped 3 bases and J dropped 4; count of bases not matched to a gene: 18. CDR3 protein: CSASSLGRIMSPYNEQFF. In DNA form, the CDR3 reads TGCAGTGCTAGCTCTCTCGGGAGGATAATGAGCCCGTACAATGAGCAGTTCTTC.

This clonotype was found many times. The chain recombines TRBV24-1 with TRBJ1-2; 7 positions agree with TRBD1. The germline gives CDR1 KGHDR, CDR2 SFDVKD. V dropped 4 bases and J dropped 7; count of bases not matched to a gene: 2. The CDR3 runs 12 residues. For the CDR3, the DNA is TGTGCCACCAGTGACAGGGGGTCTGGCTACACCTTC. Translated, it gives CATSDRGSGYTF.

This clonotype was detected only a few times. The chain recombines TRBV11-2 with TRBJ2-5, with a tentative D call TRBD1 (6 bases). This CDR3 contains 17 residues. V was shortened by 1 base and J by 2 bases, with 17 bases between the two germline ends. The germline CDR1 and CDR2 sequences are SGHAT and FQNNGV. CDR3 amino acids: CASSLGNRVLDQETQYF. As DNA, the CDR3 is TGTGCCAGCAGCTTAGGTAACAGGGTCTTAGATCAAGAGACCCAGTACTTC.

The V gene is TRBV5-4, the J gene TRBJ1-1, with D possibly matching TRBD1 (5 bases). V dropped 3 bases and J dropped 1 base, with 10 bases sitting between them. This CDR3 spans 14 amino acids. The germline CDR1 and CDR2 sequences are SGHNT and YYREEE (reference sequence). The CDR3 DNA sequence: TGTGCCAGCAGCTCCAAGCAGGGGAACACTGAAGCTTTCTTT. Translated: CASSSKQGNTEAFF.

In its sample, this clonotype was seen a few times. The chain combines TRBV4-2 with TRBJ2-7; no clear D gene. The CDR3 is made up of 15 amino acids. With 0 bases removed from V and 6 bases from J, the gap between germline ends came to 15 bases. Per the germline V gene, CDR1 is LGHNA and CDR2 is YNFKEQ. CDR3 DNA sequence: TGTGCCAGCAGCCAAGATATGAGGACCCTGGGCGAGCAGTACGTC. It encodes CASSQDMRTLGEQYV.

This clonotype turned up a few times. This sequence joins TRBV5-5 and TRBJ1-1; 9 bases match TRBD1. This CDR3 region has 18 residues. The J segment lost 2 bases and the V segment lost 7 bases, leaving 18 bases of the junction unmatched. Germline CDR1 SGHKS, CDR2 YYEKEE (reference sequence). The CDR3 nucleotides are TGTGCCAGCGGGCTATTTGTAGCCGGGACAGGGTTAAACACTGAAGCTTTCTTT. As protein: CASGLFVAGTGLNTEAFF.

The rearrangement uses TRBV20-1 and TRBJ2-1, with 7 bases lining up with TRBD1. The germline V gene encodes CDR1 DFQATT and CDR2 SNEGSKA (reference sequence). CDR3 length: 15 residues. Germline trimming cut 8 bases from V and 4 bases from J; bases unmatched to any gene: 14. The chain's CDR3 is CSSRQGGLLYNEQFF. CDR3 nucleotides: TGCAGTTCAAGACAGGGCGGTTTGCTTTACAATGAGCAGTTCTTC.

The chain joins TRBV5-1 to TRBJ2-1; no reliable D call. Germline V gene lookup returns CDR1 SGHRS and CDR2 YFSETQ. The CDR3 covers 15 residues. Between the trimmed V and J ends, which lost 0 bases and 0 bases, there was a span of 7 bases. The CDR3, as DNA: TGCGCCAGCAGCTTGGGGGTAAACTCCTACAATGAGCAGTTCTTC. Its protein product is CASSLGVNSYNEQFF.

This clonotype was counted ten times or more. The rearrangement joins TRBV6-1 to TRBJ2-3; D gene unclear. The CDR3 sequence is 15 residues long. V was pared by 1 base and J by 2 bases, with 10 bases between. Germline V gene lookup returns CDR1 MNHNS and CDR2 SASEGT. Here the CDR3 reads CASSEEIIDTDTQYF. The CDR3 nucleotides are TGTGCCAGCAGTGAAGAGATAATAGACACAGATACGCAGTATTTT.

The table lists this clonotype with a few counts. The J gene is TRBJ2-7, the V gene TRBV4-2, with D perhaps assigned TRBD1 or TRBD2 (5 bases each). V lost 7 bases, J lost 6 bases, and 16 bases lay in between. Germline V gene data show CDR1 as LGHNA and CDR2 as YNFKEQ. CDR3 length: 13 residues. DNA of the CDR3: TGTGCCAGCACTAGGGACGACGTATCCGAGCAGTACTTC. This sequence encodes CASTRDDVSEQYF.